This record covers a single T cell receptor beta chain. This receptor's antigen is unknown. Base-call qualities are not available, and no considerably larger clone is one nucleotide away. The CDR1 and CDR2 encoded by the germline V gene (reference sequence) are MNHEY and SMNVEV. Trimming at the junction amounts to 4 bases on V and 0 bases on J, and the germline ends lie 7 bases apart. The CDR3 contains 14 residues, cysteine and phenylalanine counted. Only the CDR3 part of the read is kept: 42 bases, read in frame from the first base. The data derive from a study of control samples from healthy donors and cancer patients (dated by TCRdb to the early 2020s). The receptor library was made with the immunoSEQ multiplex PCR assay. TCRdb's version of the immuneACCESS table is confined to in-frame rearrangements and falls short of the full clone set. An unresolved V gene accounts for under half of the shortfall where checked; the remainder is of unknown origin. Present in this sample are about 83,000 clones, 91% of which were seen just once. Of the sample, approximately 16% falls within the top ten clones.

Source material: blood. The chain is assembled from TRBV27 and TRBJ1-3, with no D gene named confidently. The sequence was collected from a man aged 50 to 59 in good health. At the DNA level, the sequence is TGTGCCAGCAGTTCAGGTTTCTCTGGAAACACCATATATTTT. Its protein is CASSSGFSGNTIYF.